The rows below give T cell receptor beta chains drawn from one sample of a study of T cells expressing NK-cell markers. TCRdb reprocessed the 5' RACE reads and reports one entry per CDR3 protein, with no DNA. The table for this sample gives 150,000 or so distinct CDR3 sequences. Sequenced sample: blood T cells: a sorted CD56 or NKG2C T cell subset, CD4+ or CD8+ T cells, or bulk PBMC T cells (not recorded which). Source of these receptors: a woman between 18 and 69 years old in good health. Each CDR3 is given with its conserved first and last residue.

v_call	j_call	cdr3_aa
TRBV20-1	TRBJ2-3	CSVPLASTRGDTQYF
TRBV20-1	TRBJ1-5	CSAILRDLTGQPQHF
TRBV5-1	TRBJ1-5	CASSLQPGGSDQPQHF
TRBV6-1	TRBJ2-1	CASSPPGQGGYNEQFF
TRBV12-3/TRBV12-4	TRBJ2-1	CASRAYHRDNNNEQFF
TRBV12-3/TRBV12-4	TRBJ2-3	CASSRQVGDTQYF
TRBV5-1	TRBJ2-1	CASTPHKGGSLYNEQFF
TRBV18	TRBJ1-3	CASSPSPGNTIYF
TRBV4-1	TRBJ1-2	CASSQDNDNNYGYTF
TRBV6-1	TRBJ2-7	CASSLLAGDSYEQYF
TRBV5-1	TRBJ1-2	CASSLAGRSGYTF
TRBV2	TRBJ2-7	CASRPRGLDRASYEQYF
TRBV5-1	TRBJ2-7	CASSLGSLPGLAGGSEQYF
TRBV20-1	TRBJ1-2	CSATSGGIGYTF
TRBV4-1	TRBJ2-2	CASSQGTSGSPGELFF
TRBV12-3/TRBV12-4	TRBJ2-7	CASSPLTSGNEQYF
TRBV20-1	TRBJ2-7	CSGREGPNEQYF
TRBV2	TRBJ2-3	CASSRQGVRTDTQYF
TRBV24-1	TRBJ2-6	CATSPGGSGANVLTF
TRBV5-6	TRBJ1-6	CASSNTDSPLHF
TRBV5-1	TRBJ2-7	CASSPGLVPPYEQYF
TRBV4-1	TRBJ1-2	CASSLMTGTVGYTF
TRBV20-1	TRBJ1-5	CSAREGGAPNQPQHF
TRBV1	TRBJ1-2	CTSSREGANYGYTF